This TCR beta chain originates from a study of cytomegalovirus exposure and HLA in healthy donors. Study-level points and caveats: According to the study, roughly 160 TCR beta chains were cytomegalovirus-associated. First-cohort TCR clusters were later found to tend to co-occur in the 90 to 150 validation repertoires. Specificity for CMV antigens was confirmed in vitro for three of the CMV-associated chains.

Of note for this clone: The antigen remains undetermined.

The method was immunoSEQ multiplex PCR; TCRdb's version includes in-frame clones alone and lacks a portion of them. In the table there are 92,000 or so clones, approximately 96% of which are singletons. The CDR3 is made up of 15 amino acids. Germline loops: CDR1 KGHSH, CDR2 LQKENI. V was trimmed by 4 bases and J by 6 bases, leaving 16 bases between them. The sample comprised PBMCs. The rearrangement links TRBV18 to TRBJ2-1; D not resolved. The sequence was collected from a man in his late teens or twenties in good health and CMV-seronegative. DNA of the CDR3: TGTGCCAGCTCACAAGACGGGTGGCCCTTCAATGAGCAGTTCTTC. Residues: CASSQDGWPFNEQFF.